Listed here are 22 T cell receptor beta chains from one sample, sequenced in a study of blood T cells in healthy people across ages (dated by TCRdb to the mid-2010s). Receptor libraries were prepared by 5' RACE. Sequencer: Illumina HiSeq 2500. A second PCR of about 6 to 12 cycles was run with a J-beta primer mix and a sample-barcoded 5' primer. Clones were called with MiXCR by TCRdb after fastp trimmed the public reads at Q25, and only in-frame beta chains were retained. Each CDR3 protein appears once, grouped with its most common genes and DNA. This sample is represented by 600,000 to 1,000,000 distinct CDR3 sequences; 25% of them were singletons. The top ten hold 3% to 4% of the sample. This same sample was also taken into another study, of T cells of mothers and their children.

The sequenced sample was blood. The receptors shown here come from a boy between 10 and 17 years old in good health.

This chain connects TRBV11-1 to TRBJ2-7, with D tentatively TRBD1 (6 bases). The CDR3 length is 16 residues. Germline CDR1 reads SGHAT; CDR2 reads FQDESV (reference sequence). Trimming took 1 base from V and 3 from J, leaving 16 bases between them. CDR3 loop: CASSLVPYKGVYEQYF. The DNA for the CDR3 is TGTGCCAGCAGCTTAGTTCCGTACAAGGGGGTCTACGAGCAGTACTTC.

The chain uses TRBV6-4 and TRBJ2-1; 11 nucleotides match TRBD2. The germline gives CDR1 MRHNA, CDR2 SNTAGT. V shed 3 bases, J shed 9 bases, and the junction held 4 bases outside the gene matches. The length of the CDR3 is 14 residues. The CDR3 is CASSELAGGGEQFF. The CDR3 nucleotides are TGTGCCAGCAGTGAATTAGCGGGAGGGGGTGAGCAGTTCTTC.

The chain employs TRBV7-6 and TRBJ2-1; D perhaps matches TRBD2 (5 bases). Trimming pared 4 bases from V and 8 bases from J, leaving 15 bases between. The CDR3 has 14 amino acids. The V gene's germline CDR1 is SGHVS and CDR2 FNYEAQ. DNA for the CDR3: TGTGCCAGCAGCTCCGTGGACTTTAGCGATGAGCAGTTCTTC. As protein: CASSSVDFSDEQFF.

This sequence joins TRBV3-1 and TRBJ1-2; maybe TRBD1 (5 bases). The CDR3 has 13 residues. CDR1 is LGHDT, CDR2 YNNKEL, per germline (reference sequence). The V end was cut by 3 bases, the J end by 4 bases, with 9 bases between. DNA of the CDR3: TGTGCCAGCAGCCATGAGGGGACCTATGGCTACACCTTC. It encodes CASSHEGTYGYTF. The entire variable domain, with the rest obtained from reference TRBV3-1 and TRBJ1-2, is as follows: DTAVSQTPKYLVTQMGNDKSIKCEQNLGHDTMYWYKQDSKKFLKIMFSYNNKELIINETVPNRFSPKSPDKAHLNLHINSLELGDSAVYFCASSHEGTYGYTFGSGTRLTVV.

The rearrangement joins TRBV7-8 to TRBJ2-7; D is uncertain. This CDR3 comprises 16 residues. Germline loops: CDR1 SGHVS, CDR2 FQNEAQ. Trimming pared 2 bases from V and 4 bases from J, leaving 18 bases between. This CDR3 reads CASSLSGLEEVYEQYF. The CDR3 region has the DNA TGTGCCAGCAGCTTATCTGGCCTAGAAGAGGTGTACGAGCAGTACTTC.

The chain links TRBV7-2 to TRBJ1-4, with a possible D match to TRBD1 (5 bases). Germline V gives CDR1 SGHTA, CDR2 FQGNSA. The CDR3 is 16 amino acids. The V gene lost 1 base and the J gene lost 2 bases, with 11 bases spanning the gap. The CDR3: CASSLVLGTTNEKLFF. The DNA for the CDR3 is TGTGCCAGCAGCTTAGTTCTCGGGACGACTAATGAAAAACTGTTTTTT.

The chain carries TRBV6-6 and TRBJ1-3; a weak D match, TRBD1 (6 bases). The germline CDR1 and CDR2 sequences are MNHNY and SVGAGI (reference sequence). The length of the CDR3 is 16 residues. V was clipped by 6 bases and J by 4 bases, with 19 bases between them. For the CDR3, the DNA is TGTGCCAGCAGCCCCGGGATAGGACAGCTCGGAAACACCATATATTTT. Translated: CASSPGIGQLGNTIYF.

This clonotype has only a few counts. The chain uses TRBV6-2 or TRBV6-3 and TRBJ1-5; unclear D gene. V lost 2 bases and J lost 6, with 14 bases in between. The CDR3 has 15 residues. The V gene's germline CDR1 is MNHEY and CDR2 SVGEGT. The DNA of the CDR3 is TGTGCCAGCAGTTACCCCACGGGAAGCCTTCAGCCCCAGCATTTT. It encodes CASSYPTGSLQPQHF.

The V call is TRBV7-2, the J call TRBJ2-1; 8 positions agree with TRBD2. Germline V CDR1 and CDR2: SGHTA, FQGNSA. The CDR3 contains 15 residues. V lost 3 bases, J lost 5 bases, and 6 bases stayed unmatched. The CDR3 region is CASSFHRGGNNEQFF. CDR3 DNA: TGTGCCAGCAGCTTTCACCGGGGGGGAAACAATGAGCAGTTCTTC.

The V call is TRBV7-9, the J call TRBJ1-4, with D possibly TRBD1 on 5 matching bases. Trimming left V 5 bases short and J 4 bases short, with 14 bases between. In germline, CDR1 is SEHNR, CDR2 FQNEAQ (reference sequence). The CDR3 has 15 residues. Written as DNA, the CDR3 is TGTGCCAGCAGCCCGGGACGCGTACTTAATGAAAAACTGTTTTTT. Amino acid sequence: CASSPGRVLNEKLFF.

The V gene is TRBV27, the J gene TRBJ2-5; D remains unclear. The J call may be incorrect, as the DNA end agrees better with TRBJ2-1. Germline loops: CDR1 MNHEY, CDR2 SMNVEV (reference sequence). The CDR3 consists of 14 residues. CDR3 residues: CASSYGFGYNEQFF. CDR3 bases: TGTGCCAGCAGTTACGGTTTTGGTTACAATGAGCAGTTCTTC.

The chain's CDR3 is CASSQYLGVRYNEQFF. As DNA, the CDR3 is TGCGCCAGCAGCCAGTACCTAGGGGTCCGATACAATGAGCAGTTCTTC. The genes are TRBV4-3 and TRBJ2-1, with TRBD1 as a possible D gene (5 bases). Trimming removed 3 bases from V and 4 bases from J, with 16 bases in between. Germline V gene data show CDR1 as LGHNA and CDR2 as YSLEER. The CDR3 is 16 amino acids.

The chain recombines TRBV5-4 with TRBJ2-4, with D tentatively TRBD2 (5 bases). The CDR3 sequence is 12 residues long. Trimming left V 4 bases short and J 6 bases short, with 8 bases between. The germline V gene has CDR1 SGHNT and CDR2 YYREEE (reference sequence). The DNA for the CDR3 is TGTGCCAGCAGCGCGGACTCAAACATTCAGTACTTC. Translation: CASSADSNIQYF.

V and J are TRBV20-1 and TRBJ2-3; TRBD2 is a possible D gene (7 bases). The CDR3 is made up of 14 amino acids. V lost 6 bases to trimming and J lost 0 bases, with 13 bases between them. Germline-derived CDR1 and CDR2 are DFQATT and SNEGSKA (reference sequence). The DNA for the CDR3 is TGCAGTGCCCAAGAGGGGGGGAGCACAGATACGCAGTATTTT. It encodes CSAQEGGSTDTQYF.

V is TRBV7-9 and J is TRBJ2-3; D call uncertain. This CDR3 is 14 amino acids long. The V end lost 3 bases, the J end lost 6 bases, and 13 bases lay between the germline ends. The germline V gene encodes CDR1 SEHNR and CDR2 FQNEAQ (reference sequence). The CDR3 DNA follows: TGTGCCAGCAGCTTGGGGTTGTCCCGGGATACGCAGTATTTT. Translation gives CASSLGLSRDTQYF.

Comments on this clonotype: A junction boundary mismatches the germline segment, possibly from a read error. The CDR3 sequence is CGVSGNTGELFF. The CDR3 nucleotides are TGTGGCGTGTCCGGGAACACCGGGGAGCTGTTTTTT. This chain uses TRBV29-1 with TRBJ2-2; D ambiguous. In germline, CDR1 is SQVTM, CDR2 ANQGSEA. The CDR3 covers 12 residues.

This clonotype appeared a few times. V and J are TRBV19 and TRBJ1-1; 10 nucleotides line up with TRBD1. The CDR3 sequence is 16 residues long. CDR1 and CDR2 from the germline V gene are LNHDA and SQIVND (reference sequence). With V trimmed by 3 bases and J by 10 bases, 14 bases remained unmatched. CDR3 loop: CASSILQPGTGEAAFF. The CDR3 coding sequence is TGTGCCAGTAGTATCCTACAACCCGGGACAGGGGAAGCAGCTTTCTTT.

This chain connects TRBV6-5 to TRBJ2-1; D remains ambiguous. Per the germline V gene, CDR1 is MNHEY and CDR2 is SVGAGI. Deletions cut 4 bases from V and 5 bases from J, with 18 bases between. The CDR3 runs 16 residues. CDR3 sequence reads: CASSFKTQRRDNEQFF. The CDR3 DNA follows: TGTGCCAGCAGTTTCAAGACTCAACGCCGGGACAATGAGCAGTTCTTC.

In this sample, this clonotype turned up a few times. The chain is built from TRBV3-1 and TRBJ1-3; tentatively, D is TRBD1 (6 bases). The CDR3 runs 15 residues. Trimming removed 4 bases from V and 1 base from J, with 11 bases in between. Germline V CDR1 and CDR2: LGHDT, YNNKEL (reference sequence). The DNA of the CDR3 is TGTGCCAGCAGCCTTTGGACAGCATCTGGAAACACCATATATTTT. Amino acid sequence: CASSLWTASGNTIYF.

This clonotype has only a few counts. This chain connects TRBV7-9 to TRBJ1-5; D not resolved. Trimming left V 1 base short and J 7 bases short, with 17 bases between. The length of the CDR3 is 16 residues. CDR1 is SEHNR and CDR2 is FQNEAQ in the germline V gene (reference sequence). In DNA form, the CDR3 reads TGTGCCAGCAGCTTAGTGACCGGGTCGACTGGCCAGCCCCAGCATTTT. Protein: CASSLVTGSTGQPQHF.

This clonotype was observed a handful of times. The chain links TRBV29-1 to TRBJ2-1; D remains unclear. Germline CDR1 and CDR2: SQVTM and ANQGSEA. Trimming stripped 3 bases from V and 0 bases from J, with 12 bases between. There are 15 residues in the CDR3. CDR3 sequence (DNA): TGCAGCGTTGAGGGTCACTCGGGCTCCTACAATGAGCAGTTCTTC. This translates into CSVEGHSGSYNEQFF.

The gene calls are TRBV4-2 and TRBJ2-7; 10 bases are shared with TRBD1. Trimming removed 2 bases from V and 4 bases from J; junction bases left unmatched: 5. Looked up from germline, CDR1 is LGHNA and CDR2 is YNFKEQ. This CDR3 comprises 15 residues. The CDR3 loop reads CASSQQGQGRYEQYF. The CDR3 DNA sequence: TGTGCCAGCAGCCAACAGGGACAGGGGAGATACGAGCAGTACTTC.